The 23 T cell receptor beta chains listed next were all sequenced from one sample in a study of a mutant IDH1 vaccine in newly diagnosed glioma. Regarding time point: week 5, during vaccination. Vaccine doses each comprised 300 ug of mutant IDH1 20-mer peptide, with topical imiquimod. TCRdb's copy holds only in-frame clones and misses some; the assay was immunoSEQ multiplex PCR. The repertoire includes 25,000 to 30,000 clones, roughly nine tenths of them detected once, and around 18% sits in the top ten. Their specific antigens are unknown. This specimen was PBMCs, taken from a glioma patient whose treatment included an IDH1 peptide vaccine. Source of these receptors: a man in his late teens or twenties with glioma.

The gene calls are TRBV7-2 and TRBJ1-5, with D tentatively TRBD1 (6 bases). Germline CDR1 is SGHTA and CDR2 is FQGNSA. The CDR3 is made up of 14 amino acids. The V end was cut by 1 base, the J end by 7 bases, with 11 bases between. The CDR3 coding sequence is TGTGCCAGCAGCTTAGGAGGGGGGGACCAGCCCCAGCATTTT. This sequence encodes CASSLGGGDQPQHF.

This chain joins TRBV6-5 and TRBJ2-2; D is perhaps TRBD2 (6 bases). The CDR3 sequence is 12 residues long. The V gene lost 11 bases and the J gene lost 4 bases, with 11 bases spanning the gap. In germline, CDR1 is MNHEY, CDR2 SVGAGI. This CDR3 is CAARRGTGELFF. In nucleotides, the CDR3 is TGTGCCGCACGGCGGGGCACCGGGGAGCTGTTTTTT.

This clone was observed a single time. The chain couples TRBV5-5 to TRBJ2-6; D is undetermined. Germline V gene sequence: CDR1 SGHKS, CDR2 YYEKEE (reference sequence). Trimming left V 2 bases short and J 4 bases short, with 10 bases between. This CDR3 is built from 15 residues. In DNA, the CDR3 is TGTGCCAGCAGCTTCCTACAATCAGGGGCCAACGTCCTGACTTTC. Translation gives CASSFLQSGANVLTF.

The CDR3 DNA sequence: TGCGCCAGCGTGGGCCGGGGATCGGAGACCCAGTACTTC. It translates to CASVGRGSETQYF. The chain couples TRBV10-1 to TRBJ2-5; possibly TRBD2 for D (5 bases). V lost 8 bases to trimming and J lost 5 bases, with 15 bases between them. Germline CDR1 is WNHNN and CDR2 is SYGVQD (reference sequence). CDR3 length equals 13 residues.

This clone was observed a single time. The J gene is TRBJ2-7, the V gene TRBV30, with D possibly called TRBD1 or TRBD2 (5 bases each). V was pared by 1 base and J by 3 bases, with 13 bases between. The CDR3 totals 14 residues. CDR1 and CDR2 from the germline V gene are GTSNPN and SVGIG (reference sequence). CDR3 region: CAWSGDALFYEQYF. In DNA form, the CDR3 reads TGTGCCTGGAGTGGGGACGCCTTGTTCTACGAGCAGTACTTC. Looking up the rest from reference TRBV30 and TRBJ2-7 gives the full variable domain: SQTIHQWPATLVQPVGSPLSLECTVEGTSNPNLYWYRQAAGRGLQLLFYSVGIGQISSEVPQNLSASRPQDRQFILSSKKLLLSDSGFYLCAWSGDALFYEQYFGPGTRLTVT.

The chain has TRBV19 and TRBJ1-1; 11 bases map to TRBD1. After removal of 7 bases from V and 4 bases from J, the junction contained 2 bases not matched to a gene. Germline loops: CDR1 LNHDA, CDR2 SQIVND (reference sequence). CDR3 length: 13 amino acids. CDR3 sequence reads: CASTGTGGTEAFF. In nucleotides, the CDR3 is TGTGCCAGTACCGGGACAGGGGGCACTGAAGCTTTCTTT.

The V gene is TRBV6-6, the J gene TRBJ1-1; D not resolved. V was pared by 2 bases and J by 1 base, with 8 bases between. The CDR3 extends over 14 amino acids. Germline V gene lookup returns CDR1 MNHNY and CDR2 SVGAGI (reference sequence). The DNA of the CDR3 is TGTGCCAGCAGTTACGTTGACACGAACACTGAAGCTTTCTTT. Translating gives CASSYVDTNTEAFF.

CDR3 sequence reads: CASSPRGTNEQYF. The CDR3 DNA reads TGTGCCAGCTCACCAAGAGGGACGAACGAGCAGTACTTC. This rearrangement joins TRBV18 to TRBJ2-7; D possibly matches TRBD1 or TRBD2 (5 bases each). This CDR3 is 13 amino acids long. Germline CDR1 is KGHSH and CDR2 is LQKENI. Trimming shortened V by 2 bases and J by 5 bases, and 10 bases separated the two germline ends.

This chain joins TRBV7-7 and TRBJ2-7; 7 nucleotides agree with TRBD1. The ends lost 5 bases at V and 3 bases at J; junction bases unmatched: 10. CDR3 size: 15 residues. CDR1 is SSHAT and CDR2 is FNYEAQ in the germline V gene (reference sequence). The CDR3 reads CASSVGQSPGYEQYF. The CDR3 nucleotides are TGTGCCAGCAGCGTGGGACAGTCCCCGGGCTACGAGCAGTACTTC. The full variable domain, rest sourced from reference TRBV7-7 and TRBJ2-7, is GAGVSQSPRYKVTKRGQDVTLRCDPISSHATLYWYQQALGQGPEFLTYFNYEAQPDKSGLPSDRFSAERPEGSISTLTIQRTEQRDSAMYRCASSVGQSPGYEQYFGPGTRLTVT.

The chain joins TRBV4-3 to TRBJ1-1; maybe TRBD1 (5 bases). Germline assignment: CDR1 LGHNA and CDR2 YSLEER. Between the trimmed V and J ends, which lost 0 bases and 5 bases, there was a span of 10 bases. CDR3 length: 14 residues. The CDR3 sequence is CASSQDWGGTEAFF. The CDR3 bases are TGCGCCAGCAGCCAAGATTGGGGGGGTACTGAAGCTTTCTTT.

The CDR3 loop reads CASSQTGAEYGYTF. The CDR3 coding sequence is TGTGCCAGCAGCCAAACAGGGGCAGAGTATGGCTACACCTTC. The rearrangement uses TRBV4-2 and TRBJ1-2, with TRBD1 matching over 7 bases. The V gene end was trimmed by 2 bases and the J gene end by 5 bases; junction bases not matched to a gene: 5. CDR3 length equals 14 residues. Germline assignment: CDR1 LGHNA and CDR2 YNFKEQ.

V and J are TRBV15 and TRBJ2-1; TRBD2 might be the D (6 bases). Between the trimmed V and J ends, which lost 5 bases and 7 bases, there was a span of 9 bases. The CDR3 is 12 amino acids. The germline CDR1 and CDR2 sequences are LNHNV and YYDKDF (reference sequence). The CDR3 reads CATSRGFNEQFF. CDR3 in DNA: TGTGCCACCAGCCGGGGGTTTAATGAGCAGTTCTTC.

The chain links TRBV14 to TRBJ1-4; 8 bases are shared with TRBD1. CDR3 length equals 17 residues. J was trimmed by 7 bases and V by 2 bases; bases with no gene match: 12. CDR1 is SGHDN and CDR2 is FVKESK in the germline V gene. This CDR3 is CASSQWTGTFGGEKLFF. DNA of the CDR3: TGTGCCAGCAGCCAATGGACAGGGACGTTTGGCGGTGAAAAACTGTTTTTT.

CDR3 sequence reads: CASSQGAVDTEAFF. DNA of the CDR3: TGTGCCAGCTCCCAGGGTGCGGTCGACACTGAAGCTTTCTTT. The chain couples TRBV18 to TRBJ1-1; tentative D call: TRBD1 (5 bases). V lost 6 bases to trimming and J lost 3 bases, with 14 bases between them. There are 14 residues in the CDR3. Per germline, CDR1 KGHSH and CDR2 LQKENI.

This clone came up a few times. The rearrangement joins TRBV9 to TRBJ1-5; D is uncertain. Trimming removed 0 bases at V and 5 bases at J, with 9 bases between. This CDR3 contains 14 residues. The germline gives CDR1 SGDLS, CDR2 YYNGEE. The CDR3 sequence is CASSVGKEHQPQHF. In DNA, the CDR3 is TGTGCCAGCAGCGTAGGAAAGGAGCATCAGCCCCAGCATTTT.

The chain couples TRBV29-1 to TRBJ2-1; 11 bases align to TRBD2. The CDR3 has 15 residues. Losses at the gene ends were 4 bases for V and 5 bases for J; bases not matched to a gene: 7. Germline V gene data show CDR1 as SQVTM and CDR2 as ANQGSEA. CDR3 nucleotide sequence: TGCAGCGTTGGGGTTAGCGGGAGGGCCGACAATGAGCAGTTCTTC. This encodes CSVGVSGRADNEQFF.

V usage is TRBV2 and J usage is TRBJ2-5; 11 bases are shared with TRBD1. Germline CDR1 SNHLY, CDR2 FYNNEI. CDR3 length: 12 amino acids. The J segment lost 7 bases and the V segment lost 8 bases, leaving 3 bases of the junction unmatched. This CDR3 reads CASGGQGVTQYF. The CDR3, as DNA: TGTGCCAGCGGGGGACAGGGGGTGACCCAGTACTTC.

This clone was observed a handful of times. The chain carries TRBV11-2 and TRBJ1-2, with D uncertain. In germline, CDR1 is SGHAT, CDR2 FQNNGV. CDR3 length equals 15 residues. The V end lost 5 bases, the J end lost 4 bases, and 17 bases lay between the germline ends. The CDR3 region is CASSHYGRQTYGYTF. CDR3 nucleotides: TGTGCCAGCAGCCATTACGGACGGCAGACCTATGGCTACACCTTC.

The chain carries TRBV6-6 and TRBJ2-3, with TRBD2 matching 15 bases. Germline V gene sequence: CDR1 MNHNY, CDR2 SVGAGI (reference sequence). This CDR3 has 16 residues. J gave up 6 bases and V 6 bases, and 7 bases lay outside the gene matches. Here the CDR3 DNA reads TGTGCCAGCAGACCCGGACTAGCGGGAGGGGGGGATACGCAGTATTTT. Translated, it gives CASRPGLAGGGDTQYF.

The chain recombines TRBV6-5 with TRBJ1-6, with TRBD1 as a possible D gene (6 bases). Germline CDR1 is MNHEY and CDR2 is SVGAGI. The V end was cut by 0 bases, the J end by 10 bases, with 13 bases between. This CDR3 contains 15 residues. The CDR3 coding sequence is TGTGCCAGCAGTTACTCAGTCAGGGGAGGGTCACCCCTCCACTTT. Its translation is CASSYSVRGGSPLHF.

CDR3 nucleotide sequence: TGTGCCAGCAGCCCCACCCGCAGATACTATGGCTACACCTTC. The encoded protein is CASSPTRRYYGYTF. J is TRBJ1-2 and V is TRBV7-8; no clear D gene. This CDR3 is 14 amino acids long. Trimming pared 5 bases from V and 3 bases from J, leaving 13 bases between. Germline CDR1 SGHVS, CDR2 FQNEAQ.

The chain recombines TRBV11-2 with TRBJ1-4, with TRBD1 matching over 9 bases. The CDR3 contains 16 residues. CDR1 is SGHAT and CDR2 is FQNNGV in the germline V gene. Unmatched junction bases numbered 7, after V lost 7 bases and J lost 1 base. In DNA form, the CDR3 reads TGTGCCAGCAACAGGGGGCGGGGTGGAACTAATGAAAAACTGTTTTTT. As protein: CASNRGRGGTNEKLFF.

V usage is TRBV4-2 and J usage is TRBJ2-1; 7 bases are a match to TRBD1. From germline, CDR1 is LGHNA and CDR2 YNFKEQ. Unmatched junction bases numbered 2, after V lost 0 bases and J lost 3 bases. The CDR3 totals 15 residues. The CDR3 nucleotides are TGTGCCAGCAGCCAAGAGCCAGGGGGCTACAATGAGCAGTTCTTC. The encoded protein is CASSQEPGGYNEQFF.